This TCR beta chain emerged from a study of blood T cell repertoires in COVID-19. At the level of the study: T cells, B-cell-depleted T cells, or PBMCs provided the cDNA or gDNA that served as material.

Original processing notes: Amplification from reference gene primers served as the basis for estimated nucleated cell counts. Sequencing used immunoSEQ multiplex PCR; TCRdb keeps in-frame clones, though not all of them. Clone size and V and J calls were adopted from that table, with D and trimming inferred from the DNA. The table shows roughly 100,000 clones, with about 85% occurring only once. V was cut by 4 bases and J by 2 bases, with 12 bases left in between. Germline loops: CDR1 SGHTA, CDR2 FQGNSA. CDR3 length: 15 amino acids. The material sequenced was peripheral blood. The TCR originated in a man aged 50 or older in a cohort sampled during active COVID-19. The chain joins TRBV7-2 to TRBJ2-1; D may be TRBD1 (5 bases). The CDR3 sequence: CASSSSGFPYNEQFF. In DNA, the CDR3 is TGTGCCAGCAGCTCTTCAGGGTTCCCCTACAATGAGCAGTTCTTC.